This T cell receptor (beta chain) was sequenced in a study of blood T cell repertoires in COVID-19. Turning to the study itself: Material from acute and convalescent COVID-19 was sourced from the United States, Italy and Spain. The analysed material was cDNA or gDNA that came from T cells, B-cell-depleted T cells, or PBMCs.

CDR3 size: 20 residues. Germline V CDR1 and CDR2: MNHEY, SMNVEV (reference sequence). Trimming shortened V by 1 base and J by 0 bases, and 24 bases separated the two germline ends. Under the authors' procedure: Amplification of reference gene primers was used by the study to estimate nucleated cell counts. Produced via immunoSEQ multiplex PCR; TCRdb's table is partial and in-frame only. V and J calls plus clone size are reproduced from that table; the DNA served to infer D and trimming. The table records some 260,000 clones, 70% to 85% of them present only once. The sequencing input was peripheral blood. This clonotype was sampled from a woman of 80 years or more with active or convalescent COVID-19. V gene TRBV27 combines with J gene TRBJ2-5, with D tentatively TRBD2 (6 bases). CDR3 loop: CASSLFYRRAETGDQETQYF. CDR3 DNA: TGTGCCAGCAGTTTATTCTACCGGAGGGCGGAAACGGGGGACCAAGAGACCCAGTACTTC.